This TCR beta chain was profiled in a study of blood T cell repertoires in COVID-19. Study-level information: The origin of the acute and convalescent COVID-19 samples was the United States, Italy and Spain. T cells, B-cell-depleted T cells, or PBMCs provided the cDNA or gDNA that served as material.

The CDR3 is 14 amino acids. Germline CDR1 is SEHNR and CDR2 is FQNEAQ (reference sequence). V was shortened by 3 bases and J by 6 bases, with 14 bases between the two germline ends. In the original workflow: Counts of nucleated cells, estimated from reference gene primer amplification, were obtained. Sequenced by immunoSEQ multiplex PCR; TCRdb stores in-frame clones only, minus some. Clone size and V and J calls were adopted from that table, with D and trimming inferred from the DNA. This table has 130,000 to 150,000 clones, roughly 89% appearing once. The J gene is TRBJ1-2, the V gene TRBV7-9; D gene ambiguous. This sequence was found in a woman in her thirties or forties with acute or convalescent COVID-19. The sample taken for sequencing was peripheral blood. The CDR3 DNA reads as TGTGCCAGCAGCTTGCCCAGGTCTTGGGATGGCTACACCTTC. Its protein product is CASSLPRSWDGYTF.